This entry lists 24 T cell receptor beta chains sequenced from one sample in a study of T-cell memory formation after mild COVID-19. One entry per CDR3 protein results from TCRdb running MiXCR on the 5' RACE reads. The sample records tens of thousands of distinct CDR3 sequences, approximately 9% being singletons. Source material: PBMCs or a T cell subset sorted from them (not recorded which). These receptors were obtained from an adult woman who had mild COVID-19 (a few samples of this study predate the infection). Cell type and time point are not known.

This clonotype was detected many times. The chain recombines TRBV3-1 with TRBJ2-7; D uncertain. Per the germline V gene, CDR1 is LGHDT and CDR2 is YNNKEL (reference sequence). The CDR3 spans 15 residues. Trimming removed 4 bases at V and 2 bases at J, with 15 bases between. Here the CDR3 reads CASSPSFSPTYEQYF. Written as DNA, the CDR3 is TGTGCCAGCAGCCCGAGTTTCTCGCCTACCTACGAGCAGTACTTC.

The chain combines TRBV19 with TRBJ2-2; no clear D gene. Germline V gives CDR1 LNHDA, CDR2 SQIVND (reference sequence). The CDR3 consists of 15 residues. V gave up 2 bases and J gave up 1 base, with 8 bases separating them. CDR3: CASSILTLNTGELFF. The CDR3, as DNA: TGTGCCAGTAGTATACTGACTTTGAACACCGGGGAGCTGTTTTTT.

This clonotype was detected only a few times. The CDR3 bases are TGTGCCAGCAGCCCCGGAGGACCCCTCCACTTT. This gives the protein CASSPGGPLHF. The chain is built from TRBV9 and TRBJ1-6; D gene unclear. V was cut by 4 bases and J by 12 bases, with 8 bases left in between. Germline V gene lookup returns CDR1 SGDLS and CDR2 YYNGEE. The CDR3 is 11 residues long.

This clonotype was seen only a few times. V usage is TRBV18 and J usage is TRBJ2-5; D unclear. The CDR3 spans 14 residues. Trimming took off 6 bases at V and 2 bases at J, with 13 bases between the two ends. Germline V gene sequence: CDR1 KGHSH, CDR2 LQKENI. The CDR3, as DNA: TGTGCCAGCTCCCCCCCAGCTTCTCAAGAGACCCAGTACTTC. It encodes CASSPPASQETQYF.

The table lists this clonotype with many counts. J is TRBJ2-7 and V is TRBV12-3 or TRBV12-4; 7 bases agree with TRBD1. V shed 6 bases and J 6 bases; nucleotides not matched to a gene: 20. The CDR3 loop spans 17 amino acids. CDR3 amino acids: CASSPSGDRIRSGEQYF. CDR3 nucleotide sequence: TGTGCCAGCAGCCCGAGTGGGGACAGAATTCGATCGGGCGAGCAGTACTTC.

This clonotype was seen a handful of times. The chain has TRBV29-1 and TRBJ2-7; 10 nucleotides align to TRBD2. CDR3 length: 14 amino acids. V was pared by 1 base and J by 0 bases, with 0 bases of the junction left unmatched. CDR1 SQVTM and CDR2 ANQGSEA come from the germline V gene. CDR3 residues: CSVEGTSGSYEQYF. The CDR3 nucleotides are TGCAGCGTTGAAGGGACTAGCGGCTCCTACGAGCAGTACTTC.

The sample holds a few counts of this clonotype. The chain has TRBV7-2 and TRBJ2-5, with unresolved D. The CDR3 loop spans 15 amino acids. The germline V gene has CDR1 SGHTA and CDR2 FQGNSA. The V end lost 1 base, the J end lost 5 bases, and 14 bases lay between the germline ends. CDR3 region: CASSLDGSTGETQYF. Here the CDR3 DNA reads TGTGCCAGCAGCTTAGATGGGTCCACCGGGGAGACCCAGTACTTC.

This clonotype has a handful of counts. The chain is built from TRBV20-1 and TRBJ1-5; D gene ambiguous. CDR3 length: 16 residues. V lost 0 bases and J lost 0, with 12 bases in between. Germline CDR1 and CDR2: DFQATT and SNEGSKA (reference sequence). CDR3 in amino acids: CSARDALTRSNQPQHF. The CDR3 region has the DNA TGCAGTGCTAGAGATGCCCTAACACGTAGCAATCAGCCCCAGCATTTT.

The chain carries TRBV5-1 and TRBJ1-4; D may be TRBD1 (6 bases). Per germline, CDR1 SGHRS and CDR2 YFSETQ. V lost 2 bases and J lost 0, with 14 bases in between. This CDR3 has 17 amino acids. CDR3 nucleotide sequence: TGCGCCAGCAGCTTCAGGGGTGTCGGAGCAACTAATGAAAAACTGTTTTTT. Its translation: CASSFRGVGATNEKLFF.

This sequence joins TRBV2 and TRBJ2-1; TRBD1 agrees at 8 bases. This CDR3 contains 15 residues. Germline V CDR1 and CDR2: SNHLY, FYNNEI. Trimming removed 5 bases from V and 6 bases from J; junction bases left unmatched: 9. The CDR3 spells CASSRDRTPTNEQFF. CDR3 bases: TGTGCCAGCAGTCGGGACAGGACCCCGACCAATGAGCAGTTCTTC.

V and J are TRBV4-1 and TRBJ1-1; 7 bases map to TRBD1. V trimming: 3 bases; J trimming: 3 bases; junction bases outside the gene matches: 10. This CDR3 has 16 residues. Germline loops: CDR1 MGHRA, CDR2 YSYEKL. CDR3 residues: CASSHKDRRRDTEAFF. In DNA form, the CDR3 reads TGCGCCAGCAGCCATAAGGACAGGCGACGAGACACTGAAGCTTTCTTT.

This clonotype was observed a few times. This sequence joins TRBV29-1 and TRBJ2-1; tentative D call: TRBD2 (5 bases). Germline V gene sequence: CDR1 SQVTM, CDR2 ANQGSEA. Trimming took off 7 bases at V and 4 bases at J, with 17 bases between the two ends. This CDR3 comprises 14 residues. CDR3 sequence: CSARARFSYNEQFF. In DNA form, the CDR3 reads TGCAGCGCGAGGGCCCGCTTCTCTTACAATGAGCAGTTCTTC.

The CDR3 reads CASSVALANTEAFF. CDR3 sequence (DNA): TGTGCCAGCAGCGTAGCGTTGGCGAACACTGAAGCTTTCTTT. The rearrangement joins TRBV9 to TRBJ1-1; no definite D call. This CDR3 comprises 14 residues. The V end was cut by 0 bases, the J end by 1 base, with 7 bases between. In germline, CDR1 is SGDLS, CDR2 YYNGEE.

This clonotype was seen a few times. The gene calls are TRBV11-3 and TRBJ2-1; 10 nucleotides agree with TRBD2. V lost 1 base, J lost 4 bases, and 4 bases stayed unmatched. CDR3 size: 16 residues. Germline values: CDR1 SGHNT, CDR2 YENEEA. The CDR3 here is CASSLGGSGGYNEQFF. The CDR3 region has the DNA TGTGCCAGCAGCTTAGGTGGTAGCGGGGGGTACAATGAGCAGTTCTTC.

The rearrangement uses TRBV12-5 and TRBJ2-1; 9 bases are a match to TRBD2. V was clipped by 3 bases and J by 4 bases; unmatched bases: 16. CDR1 and CDR2 from the germline V gene are LGHNT and FRNRAP. This CDR3 comprises 19 residues. The DNA for the CDR3 is TGTGCTAGTGGTTTTATGTATGGACTAGCGCCTAAGAGATACAATGAGCAGTTCTTC. It is translated as CASGFMYGLAPKRYNEQFF.

This clonotype was observed a handful of times. The J gene is TRBJ1-2, the V gene TRBV7-3; D uncertain. V lost 2 bases and J lost 4, with 8 bases in between. CDR1 and CDR2 (germline): SGHTA, FQGTGA. The CDR3 has 13 amino acids. The CDR3 DNA sequence: TGTGCCAGCAGCTTACCGGGATTCTATGGCTACACCTTC. Amino acid sequence: CASSLPGFYGYTF.

This clonotype was seen many times. The V call is TRBV12-3 or TRBV12-4, the J call TRBJ2-1; TRBD2 agrees at 16 bases. V trimming: 3 bases; J trimming: 6 bases; junction bases outside the gene matches: 2. CDR3 length: 16 amino acids. The CDR3 bases are TGTGCCAGCAGTTTGGGACTAGCGGGGGGGCCCAATGAGCAGTTCTTC. Translating gives CASSLGLAGGPNEQFF.

The rearrangement links TRBV7-8 to TRBJ2-1; TRBD2 is a possible D gene (5 bases). This CDR3 is 19 amino acids long. V gave up 2 bases and J gave up 2 bases, with 22 bases separating them. CDR1 and CDR2 from the germline V gene are SGHVS and FQNEAQ. DNA for the CDR3: TGTGCCAGCAGCTTATTTATCATCCCACCAGGAGGAACCTACAATGAGCAGTTCTTC. Its translation: CASSLFIIPPGGTYNEQFF. Combining the CDR3 with reference TRBV7-8 and TRBJ2-1 gives the whole variable domain GAGVSQSPRYKVAKRGQDVALRCDPISGHVSLFWYQQALGQGPEFLTYFQNEAQLDKSGLPSDRFFAERPEGSVSTLKIQRTQQEDSAVYLCASSLFIIPPGGTYNEQFFGPGTRLTVL.

The rearrangement uses TRBV6-1 and TRBJ1-2, with no clear D. Between the trimmed V and J ends, which lost 3 bases and 4 bases, there was a span of 12 bases. The CDR3 has 14 amino acids. Germline-derived CDR1 and CDR2 are MNHNS and SASEGT. In DNA, the CDR3 is TGTGCCAGCAGTGAGCCGGTCGAGGGCTATGGCTACACCTTC. Its translation is CASSEPVEGYGYTF.

There are many counts of this clonotype. This chain links TRBV12-3 or TRBV12-4 with TRBJ2-1; no firm D call. V lost 4 bases and J lost 6, with 16 bases in between. This CDR3 is built from 15 residues. In nucleotides, the CDR3 is TGTGCCAGCAGTTCTAAAAGAGGCTCACCCAATGAGCAGTTCTTC. Translation: CASSSKRGSPNEQFF.

The chain recombines TRBV10-3 with TRBJ2-7; possibly TRBD2 for D (6 bases). The CDR3 covers 15 residues. Germline V lookup: CDR1 ENHRY, CDR2 SYGVKD. The V and J ends lost 0 bases and 5 bases respectively, with 14 bases between them. The CDR3 reads CAISESGGNGNEQYF. Written as DNA, the CDR3 is TGTGCCATCAGTGAGTCGGGGGGAAACGGGAACGAGCAGTACTTC.

This chain uses TRBV11-3 with TRBJ2-1; D gene uncertain. The CDR3 sequence is 18 residues long. The ends were cut back, 1 base at V and 3 bases at J, with 19 bases in the middle. The V gene's germline CDR1 is SGHNT and CDR2 YENEEA. CDR3 in amino acids: CASSLGSGRRSGYNEQFF. For the CDR3, the DNA is TGTGCCAGCAGCTTAGGCTCCGGACGGCGATCTGGCTACAATGAGCAGTTCTTC.

This clonotype was seen many times. The rearrangement uses TRBV24-1 and TRBJ2-1, with 8 bases that match TRBD2. Per the germline V gene, CDR1 is KGHDR and CDR2 is SFDVKD. With 2 bases clipped from V and 0 bases from J, the junction kept 8 bases outside the gene matches. This CDR3 comprises 18 residues. For the CDR3, the DNA is TGTGCCACCAGTGATTCGAAGACTAGCGCAGGCTCCTACAATGAGCAGTTCTTC. It translates to CATSDSKTSAGSYNEQFF.

The chain is built from TRBV9 and TRBJ2-3, with 8 bases that match TRBD2. Trimming removed 0 bases from V and 3 bases from J; junction bases left unmatched: 0. Germline CDR1 reads SGDLS; CDR2 reads YYNGEE. This CDR3 contains 14 residues. As DNA, the CDR3 is TGTGCCAGCAGCGTAGGACTAGCGACAGATACGCAGTATTTT. This encodes CASSVGLATDTQYF.